These 14 T cell receptor beta chains were sequenced from one sample in a study of cytomegalovirus exposure and HLA in healthy donors. PCR involved 60 Vbeta and 13 Jbeta primers. Clones were sequenced by immunoSEQ multiplex PCR, and TCRdb holds only the in-frame ones, with some missing. This sample carries about 100,000 clones, approximately 81% of them seen once, and the ten largest clones take 4.2%. Sequencing was carried out using PBMCs. These receptors all stem from a woman between 70 and 85 years old in good health and CMV-seropositive.

The rearrangement joins TRBV19 to TRBJ2-1, with TRBD1 identical over 9 bases. Germline-derived CDR1 and CDR2 are LNHDA and SQIVND (reference sequence). The CDR3 extends over 16 amino acids. The ends lost 5 bases at V and 9 bases at J; junction bases unmatched: 14. CDR3 amino acids: CASSEGVDRGWSEQFF. The CDR3 coding sequence is TGTGCCAGTAGTGAGGGGGTGGACAGGGGATGGAGTGAGCAGTTCTTC.

The chain recombines TRBV6-6 with TRBJ2-7, with D unclear. Trimming removed 4 bases at V and 1 base at J, with 14 bases between. The CDR3 length is 15 residues. Germline CDR1 and CDR2: MNHNY and SVGAGI (reference sequence). CDR3 DNA: TGTGCCAGCAGTTCCAACTACCAGAATTCCTACGAGCAGTACTTC. This gives the protein CASSSNYQNSYEQYF.

The chain carries TRBV18 and TRBJ1-5; perhaps TRBD1 as D (6 bases). From germline, CDR1 is KGHSH and CDR2 LQKENI. There are 13 residues in the CDR3. The V and J ends lost 6 bases and 6 bases respectively, with 12 bases between them. CDR3 sequence (DNA): TGTGCCAGCTCCCCGGACAGTTTTCAGCCCCAGCATTTT. It yields the protein CASSPDSFQPQHF.

The chain carries TRBV4-3 and TRBJ2-1, with 16 bases lining up with TRBD2. The germline CDR1 and CDR2 sequences are LGHNA and YSLEER. The CDR3 spans 20 residues. V shed 0 bases and J 8 bases; nucleotides not matched to a gene: 13. CDR3 loop: CASSQDSGQPGLAGGDEQFF. The DNA of the CDR3 is TGCGCCAGCAGCCAAGATTCGGGTCAACCGGGACTAGCGGGAGGGGATGAGCAGTTCTTC.

The chain uses TRBV27 and TRBJ2-3, with 7 positions matching TRBD2. Trimming cost V 5 bases and J 4 bases; bases outside gene matches: 6. The CDR3 extends over 14 amino acids. CDR1 MNHEY and CDR2 SMNVEV come from the germline V gene (reference sequence). CDR3 in amino acids: CASSPSGIADTQYF. The CDR3 nucleotides read TGTGCCAGCAGTCCCAGCGGGATAGCAGATACGCAGTATTTT.

The CDR3 DNA reads TGCGCCAGCAGCCAAGGCGGAGGGGCCTATGGCTACACCTTC. Amino acids: CASSQGGGAYGYTF. The rearrangement links TRBV4-1 to TRBJ1-2; D perhaps matches TRBD1 (5 bases). Germline V gene lookup returns CDR1 MGHRA and CDR2 YSYEKL. The CDR3 runs to 14 residues. Trimming took off 1 base at V and 4 bases at J, with 10 bases between the two ends.

The gene calls are TRBV7-3 and TRBJ2-5; D remains ambiguous. This CDR3 is built from 13 residues. In germline, CDR1 is SGHTA, CDR2 FQGTGA. V gave up 5 bases and J gave up 1 base, with 8 bases separating them. CDR3 in amino acids: CASSRSRQETQYF. The CDR3 DNA follows: TGTGCCAGCAGCCGCTCGCGCCAAGAGACCCAGTACTTC.

This clone was observed a single time. The chain uses TRBV30 and TRBJ2-3; 11 bases align to TRBD2. The CDR3 consists of 17 residues. CDR1 is GTSNPN and CDR2 is SVGIG in the germline V gene (reference sequence). J lost 4 bases, V lost 0 bases, and 9 bases had no gene match. Here the CDR3 DNA reads TGTGCCTGGAGTGTGAGTAGGACTAGCGGGCACCCAGATACGCAGTATTTT. Translated, it gives CAWSVSRTSGHPDTQYF.

The J gene is TRBJ2-3, the V gene TRBV2; TRBD2 matches 9 bases. Trimming took 6 bases from V and 4 from J; bases not matched to a gene: 11. The CDR3 extends over 16 amino acids. Per the germline V gene, CDR1 is SNHLY and CDR2 is FYNNEI. The CDR3 is CASRKDPLAGADTQYF. For the CDR3, the DNA is TGTGCCAGCAGAAAAGACCCGTTAGCGGGAGCAGATACGCAGTATTTT. The variable domain in full, with the rest retrieved from reference TRBV2 and TRBJ2-3, is EPEVTQTPSHQVTQMGQEVILRCVPISNHLYFYWYRQILGQKVEFLVSFYNNEISEKSEIFDDQFSVERPDGSNFTLKIRSTKLEDSAMYFCASRKDPLAGADTQYFGPGTRLTVL.

The chain has TRBV30 and TRBJ1-5; D gene uncertain. Germline CDR1 reads GTSNPN; CDR2 reads SVGIG (reference sequence). The V end lost 0 bases, the J end lost 2 bases, and 11 bases lay between the germline ends. The CDR3 contains 15 residues. The CDR3, as DNA: TGTGCCTGGAGTGTTTCCTTGAGCGGCAATCAGCCCCAGCATTTT. The encoded protein is CAWSVSLSGNQPQHF.

This chain uses TRBV4-3 with TRBJ2-4, with D possibly TRBD2 on 6 matching bases. The ends were cut back, 4 bases at V and 9 bases at J, with 16 bases in the middle. Germline CDR1 is LGHNA and CDR2 is YSLEER. The CDR3 totals 14 residues. The CDR3 DNA sequence: TGCGCCAGCAGCCCTAGACTAGACGAGATCATTCAGTACTTC. Encoded protein: CASSPRLDEIIQYF.

The sample holds a few counts of this clone. The chain links TRBV13 to TRBJ1-1; possibly TRBD1 for D (5 bases). The V gene lost 5 bases and the J gene lost 1 base, with 8 bases spanning the gap. The CDR3 has 13 amino acids. Germline-derived CDR1 and CDR2 are PRHDT and FYEKMQ (reference sequence). The CDR3 sequence: CASSSGQNTEAFF. The CDR3 DNA reads TGTGCCAGCAGCAGTGGACAGAACACTGAAGCTTTCTTT.

The gene calls are TRBV6-6 and TRBJ2-5, with a tentative D call TRBD1 (5 bases). The J call may be in error: the DNA end matches TRBJ2-7 better. The CDR3 extends over 16 amino acids. Germline V CDR1 and CDR2: MNHNY, SVGAGI (reference sequence). CDR3 amino acids: CASSYSGQGYSYEQYF. CDR3 sequence (DNA): TGTGCCAGCAGTTACTCAGGGCAGGGATACTCCTACGAGCAGTACTTC.

The chain links TRBV28 to TRBJ1-2, with D possibly being TRBD1 (5 bases). V was trimmed by 3 bases and J by 7 bases, leaving 18 bases between them. Germline V lookup: CDR1 MDHEN, CDR2 SYDVKM. This CDR3 spans 15 amino acids. CDR3 DNA: TGTGCCAGCAGTTTTCGGGATCGGGGCGGGAGTGGCTACACCTTC. This encodes CASSFRDRGGSGYTF.